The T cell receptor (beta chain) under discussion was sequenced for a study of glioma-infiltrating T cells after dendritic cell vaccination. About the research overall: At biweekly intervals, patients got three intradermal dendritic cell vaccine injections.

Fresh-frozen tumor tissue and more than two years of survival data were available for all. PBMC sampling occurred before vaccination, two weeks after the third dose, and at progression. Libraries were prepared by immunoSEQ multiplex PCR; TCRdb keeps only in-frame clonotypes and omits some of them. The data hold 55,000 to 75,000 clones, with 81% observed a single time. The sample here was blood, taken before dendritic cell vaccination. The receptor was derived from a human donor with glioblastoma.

CDR3 amino acids: CASSQTESVNEQYF. The CDR3, as DNA: TGTGCCAGCAGTCAGACAGAATCAGTCAACGAGCAGTACTTC. This chain links TRBV27 with TRBJ2-7, with a tentative D call TRBD1 (5 bases). The germline V and J ends were trimmed by 5 bases and 5 bases, with 16 bases remaining between them. Germline CDR1 reads MNHEY; CDR2 reads SMNVEV (reference sequence). The CDR3 extends over 14 amino acids.